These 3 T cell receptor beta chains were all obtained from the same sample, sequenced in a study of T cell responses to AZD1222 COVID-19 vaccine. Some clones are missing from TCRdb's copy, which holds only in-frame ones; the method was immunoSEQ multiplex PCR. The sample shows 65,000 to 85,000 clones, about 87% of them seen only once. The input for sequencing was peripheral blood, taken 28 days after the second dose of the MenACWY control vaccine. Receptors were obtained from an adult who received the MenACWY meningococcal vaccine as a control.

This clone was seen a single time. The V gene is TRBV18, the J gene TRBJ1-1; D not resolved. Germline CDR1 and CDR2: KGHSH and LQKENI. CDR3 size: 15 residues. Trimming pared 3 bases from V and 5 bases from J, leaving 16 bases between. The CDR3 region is CASSPSSKGFTEAFF. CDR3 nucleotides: TGTGCCAGCTCACCCTCCAGCAAAGGGTTTACTGAAGCTTTCTTT.

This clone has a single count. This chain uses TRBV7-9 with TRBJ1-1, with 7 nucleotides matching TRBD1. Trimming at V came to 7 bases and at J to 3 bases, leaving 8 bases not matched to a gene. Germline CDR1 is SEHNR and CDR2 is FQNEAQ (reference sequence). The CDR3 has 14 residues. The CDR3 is CASKTGLGDTEAFF. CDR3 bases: TGTGCCAGCAAGACAGGGCTTGGGGACACTGAAGCTTTCTTT.

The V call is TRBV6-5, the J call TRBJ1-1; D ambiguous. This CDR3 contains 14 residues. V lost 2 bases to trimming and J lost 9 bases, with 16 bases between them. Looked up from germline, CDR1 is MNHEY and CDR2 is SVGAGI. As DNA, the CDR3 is TGTGCCAGCAGTTACGTCGCAGGATTTGAAAAAGCTTTCTTT. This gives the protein CASSYVAGFEKAFF.